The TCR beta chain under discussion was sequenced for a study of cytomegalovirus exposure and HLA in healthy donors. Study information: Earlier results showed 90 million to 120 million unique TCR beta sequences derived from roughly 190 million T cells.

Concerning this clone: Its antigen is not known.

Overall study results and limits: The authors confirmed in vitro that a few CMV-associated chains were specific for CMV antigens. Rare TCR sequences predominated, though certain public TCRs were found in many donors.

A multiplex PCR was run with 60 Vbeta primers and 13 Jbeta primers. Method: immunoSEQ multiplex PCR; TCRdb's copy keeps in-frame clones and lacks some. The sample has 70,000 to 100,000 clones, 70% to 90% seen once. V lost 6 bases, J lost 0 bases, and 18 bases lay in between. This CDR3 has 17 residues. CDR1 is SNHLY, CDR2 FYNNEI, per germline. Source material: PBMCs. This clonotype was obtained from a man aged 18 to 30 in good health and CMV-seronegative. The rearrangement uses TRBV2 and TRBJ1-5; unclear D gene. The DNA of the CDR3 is TGTGCCAGCAGCCCCACCCACGGGTATTATAGCAATCAGCCCCAGCATTTT. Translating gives CASSPTHGYYSNQPQHF.